Sequencing of this TCR beta chain was carried out in a study of long-term antiretroviral therapy in people with HIV. The overall study: It was about a decade after the earliest samples that the 2015 immediate-ART recommendation appeared.

Every single participant having HIV got treatment inside the United States. General study results and limits: Clonal populations expanded prior to ART predominated within the repertoire at all time points.

Notes on this clone: Its specificity is unknown.

This CDR3 is 15 amino acids long. The germline CDR1 and CDR2 sequences are SNHLY and FYNNEI. Trimming shortened V by 1 base and J by 0 bases, and 4 bases separated the two germline ends. Version v3.0 of the immunoSEQ assay ran at survey level. Sequencing aimed to cover roughly 40,000-50,000 T-cell genomes per sample. Profiled with immunoSEQ multiplex PCR; TCRdb holds only in-frame clones, not every one. In the table there are 26,000 or so clones, over 90% of which are singletons. This sample comprised unsorted PBMCs, obtained 6.2 years after starting antiretroviral therapy. The TCR sequence derives from a man aged 35 to 55 with HIV. The chain joins TRBV2 to TRBJ1-6, with unresolved D. The chain's CDR3 is CASSEEYSYNSPLHF. The CDR3 nucleotides are TGTGCCAGCAGTGAAGAGTACTCCTATAATTCACCCCTCCACTTT. The full variable domain, its missing parts supplied by reference TRBV2 and TRBJ1-6, is EPEVTQTPSHQVTQMGQEVILRCVPISNHLYFYWYRQILGQKVEFLVSFYNNEISEKSEIFDDQFSVERPDGSNFTLKIRSTKLEDSAMYFCASSEEYSYNSPLHFGNGTRLTVT.